This T cell receptor beta chain emerged from a study of beta chain features in type 1 diabetes. This clone was found a few times. The antigen is undetermined. Findings of the study overall: Shortening that was moderate but significant affected the TCRB CDR3s of Type 1 diabetes patients in all four CD4+ subsets.

V gave up 0 bases and J gave up 7 bases; unmatched junction bases: 13. Germline values: CDR1 SGDLS, CDR2 YYNGEE. This CDR3 is built from 17 residues. TCRB transcripts that were expressed got sequenced, as all of the isolated RNA had been reverse transcribed. Sequencing was performed with immunoSEQ multiplex PCR; in TCRdb, only in-frame clones are kept and a portion is missing. Of fewer than 300,000 clones listed, around 9.9% are singletons. This TCR derives from a man aged 25 to 40 with type 1 diabetes. Sequencing was done on a sample of naive CD4+ T cells from blood. The chain combines TRBV9 with TRBJ1-5, with TRBD1 matching 7 bases. CDR3 loop: CASSVVEGAQGNQPQHF. The CDR3, as DNA: TGTGCCAGCAGCGTAGTGGAGGGGGCGCAGGGAAACCAGCCCCAGCATTTT.